Reported below is one T cell receptor beta chain. TCRdb re-derived calls from the 5' RACE reads in MiXCR, one entry per CDR3 protein. The sample lists 200,000 to 250,000 distinct CDR3 sequences, around 10% occurring once. This entry belongs to a study of T-cell memory formation after mild COVID-19. The CDR3 has 15 residues. Germline loops: CDR1 SGHDT, CDR2 YYEEEE. Between the trimmed V and J ends, which lost 2 bases and 0 bases, there was a span of 9 bases. Sequences were obtained from PBMCs or a T cell subset sorted from them (not recorded which). The chain has TRBV5-6 and TRBJ2-4; D gene unclear. This sequence originates from a man aged 18 to 29 who had mild COVID-19 (a few samples of this study predate the infection). Cell type and time point are not known. The CDR3 region is CASSFQYLAKNIQYF. The CDR3, as DNA: TGTGCCAGCAGCTTCCAGTATCTAGCCAAAAACATTCAGTACTTC.